This T cell receptor (beta chain) was sequenced for a study of beta chain features in type 1 diabetes. In its sample, this clone was seen a few times. Its target is not known. Findings and caveats of the study: A moderate, significant TCRB CDR3 shortening appeared in type 1 diabetes across four CD4+ subsets.

Sequencing targeted expressed TCRB transcripts, as all isolated RNA had been reverse transcribed. Here immunoSEQ multiplex PCR was the method, and the copy in TCRdb shows in-frame clones only, minus some. The sample yields around 190,000 clones, more than 10% seen once. Donors underwent one heparinised blood draw, about 110 mL on average. Sequencing was done on a sample of central memory CD4+ T cells from blood. This TCR was sampled from a woman under 30 in good health.

The CDR3 region is CASSWGDQETQYF. The CDR3 DNA follows: TGTGCCAGCAGTTGGGGAGACCAAGAGACCCAGTACTTC. V and J are TRBV27 and TRBJ2-5, with D possibly being TRBD2 (5 bases). The CDR3 sequence is 13 residues long. Per germline, CDR1 MNHEY and CDR2 SMNVEV (reference sequence). V was pared by 4 bases and J by 0 bases, with 6 bases between.